This T cell receptor beta chain was recorded in a study of long-term antiretroviral therapy in people with HIV. Sampling of each donor yielded at least one pre-ART PBMC sample and at least two post-ART PBMC samples. Germline V lookup: CDR1 SGHRS, CDR2 YFSETQ. The CDR3 extends over 18 amino acids. Trimming left V 2 bases short and J 0 bases short, with 15 bases between. An immunoSEQ assay, version v3.0, was performed at survey level. Assay used: immunoSEQ multiplex PCR; TCRdb lists only in-frame clones, some missing. The sample has roughly 20,000 clones; around four fifths are singletons. As for this clone: The antigen is not known.

Overall study findings and caveats: Compared with controls, HIV repertoires showed narrower CDR3 length ranges. Data on ART adherence, viral resistance or therapy changes were unavailable. Transplant-donor-level diversity was not reached after ART, though diversity increased.

Here the sequenced sample was unsorted PBMCs, taken at the start of antiretroviral therapy, before treatment. The source of this sequence is a woman aged 40 to 55 with HIV. V gene TRBV5-1 combines with J gene TRBJ2-6, with a possible D match to TRBD1 (6 bases). CDR3 protein: CASSLDRSYSSGANVLTF. CDR3 sequence (DNA): TGCGCCAGCAGCTTAGACAGGAGTTACTCCTCTGGGGCCAACGTCCTGACTTTC.